The rows below give T cell receptor beta chains drawn from one sample of a study of liver allograft versus peripheral blood T cells. From the reads, TCRdb called clonotypes with MiXCR, one entry per CDR3 protein. The data hold around 5,300 distinct CDR3 sequences, with 17% observed a single time. These TCRs come from a human patient who had a liver transplant. Some T cells may originate from the graft donor. The CDR3 runs from the conserved cysteine through the conserved F or W. Fields, in order: D gene, V gene, clone size, J gene, CDR3 DNA, CDR3 protein. The D gene is left open where the match is weak. Clone size, where shown, is once, few, many, or a class for clones that have expanded.

>NA|TRBV7-5|NA|TRBJ1-1
NA
CISVPEAWDSRRNTEAFF
>NA|TRBV27|medium-sized|TRBJ1-6
TGTGCCAGCAGGCCACAGAGCTCCTATAATTCACCCCTCCACTTT
CASRPQSSYNSPLHF
>NA|TRBV12-3/TRBV12-4|medium-sized|TRBJ2-1
TGTGCCAGCAGTGGGGACGATCGCGCGGAGTTCTTC
CASSGDDRAEFF
>NA|TRBV6-2/TRBV6-3|medium-sized|TRBJ1-5
TGTGCCAGCAGTTACTCGTCAGGGATCCAGCCCCAGCATTTT
CASSYSSGIQPQHF
>TRBD2|TRBV20-1|NA|TRBJ2-3
TGCAGTGCAAGGCCTAGCGGGAGGGTAGATACGCAGTATTTT
CSARPSGRVDTQYF
>NA|TRBV19|medium-sized|TRBJ1-5
TGTGCCAGTAGTATGGGCCAGACTAGCGTAATTAGCAATCAGCCCCAGCATTTT
CASSMGQTSVISNQPQHF
>TRBD2|TRBV11-1|medium-sized|TRBJ2-1
TGTGCCAGCAGCTTAATTTCCCTATCCGGGAGGGCACGAAATGAGCAGTTCTTC
CASSLISLSGRARNEQFF
>NA|TRBV18|medium-sized|TRBJ1-4
TGTGCCAGCTCACCCCGACAGAGTAATGAAAAACTGTTTTTT
CASSPRQSNEKLFF
>NA|TRBV12-5|few|TRBJ2-4
TGTGCTAGTGGTCCTCCTAGGGGGGGCGCGGACATTCAGTACTTC
CASGPPRGGADIQYF
>NA|TRBV4-2|NA|TRBJ2-7
TGTGCCAGCAGCCAATCCGGACCGAACTACGAGCAGTACTTC
CASSQSGPNYEQYF
>NA|TRBV19|medium-sized|TRBJ1-3
TGTGCCAGTACCTCACCTGCGGGCGCCGGTGGAAACACCATATATTTT
CASTSPAGAGGNTIYF
>NA|TRBV6-1|medium-sized|TRBJ2-7
TGTGCCAGCAGCGGCCGCTACGAGCAGTACTTC
CASSGRYEQYF
>NA|TRBV9|medium-sized|TRBJ1-2
TGTGCCAGCAGCCCAGGATTGGGGGTTTTTTTATTTGGCTACACCTTC
CASSPGLGVFLFGYTF
>NA|TRBV27|many|TRBJ2-7
TGTGCCAGCAGTTTAACTACCTACTCCTACGAGCAGTACTTC
CASSLTTYSYEQYF
>TRBD2|TRBV28|medium-sized|TRBJ2-7
TGTGCCAGCAGAAGACTAGCGGAGGTCCACGAGCAGTACTTC
CASRRLAEVHEQYF
>NA|TRBV20-1|medium-sized|TRBJ1-6
TGCAGTGCAAGGCCCGCAGGGGAGTATAATTCACCCCTCCACTTT
CSARPAGEYNSPLHF